This T cell receptor (beta chain) was sequenced in a study of blood T cell dynamics during melanoma immunotherapy. Using immunoSEQ multiplex PCR, the repertoire was profiled, and TCRdb retains in-frame clones only, with some absent. The sample shows more than 15,000 clones, roughly 80% of them seen only once. Time point in this sample: pre-treatment baseline. One draw preceded checkpoint blockade; another followed its first cycle at week 3. Prior systemic cancer therapy, immunosuppressant use and other active malignancies excluded patients. This CDR3 spans 14 amino acids. CDR1 SEHNR and CDR2 FQNEAQ come from the germline V gene (reference sequence). Trimming took 3 bases from V and 6 from J; bases not matched to a gene: 7.

The chain has TRBV7-9 and TRBJ2-7; the match to TRBD1 covers 8 bases. The clonotype originates from a human donor with melanoma. Sequences were derived from blood, sampled from a patient treated with checkpoint blockade. DNA for the CDR3: TGTGCCAGCAGCTTGGGCAACAGGGGGAGCGAGCAGTACTTC. As protein: CASSLGNRGSEQYF.